This T cell receptor beta chain was obtained from a study of a mutant IDH1 vaccine in newly diagnosed glioma. Overall study: Investigators started vaccination 4-6 weeks after radiotherapy alone, or with temozolomide cycles.

The time point here: week 47, end of study. Topical imiquimod accompanied each vaccine dose, which consisted of 300 ug of mutant IDH1 20-mer peptide. Patients had eight vaccinations, in weeks 1, 3, 5, 7, 11, 15, 19 and 23. This table comes from immunoSEQ multiplex PCR, and its TCRdb copy is limited to in-frame clones, with some not included. The profile covers 25,000 to 40,000 clones, with around 90% appearing a single time and under 2.5% taken by the ten largest. This CDR3 contains 14 residues. The ends were cut back, 7 bases at V and 3 bases at J, with 15 bases in the middle. Germline CDR1 is MDHEN and CDR2 is SYDVKM. This clone was counted a single time. Its antigen is as yet unknown.

The sample consisted of PBMCs, taken from a glioma patient whose treatment included an IDH1 peptide vaccine. The chain recombines TRBV28 with TRBJ1-2; possible D gene TRBD1, 5 bases. This clonotype originated in a man aged 40-55 years with glioma. Here the CDR3 reads CASILGGAYYGYTF. The CDR3 bases are TGTGCCAGCATCCTCGGAGGGGCCTACTATGGCTACACCTTC.